This is a list of T cell receptor beta chains from one sample in a study of T cells after yellow fever vaccination. TCRdb redid the calling of the 5' RACE reads with MiXCR, one entry per CDR3 protein. The sample records about 150,000 distinct CDR3 sequences, more than 6.5% being singletons. Sample: CD4+ T cells sorted from PBMCs, taken 10 days after the yellow fever booster vaccination. The receptors were gathered from a man aged 30 to 39 who received the YFV17D yellow fever vaccine. Both conserved end residues are part of each CDR3. The D gene is left open where the match is weak. Expanded clones get a size class; other rows say once, few or many, or leave the size out.

clone_size d_call j_call v_call cdr3_nt cdr3_aa
many - TRBJ2-1 TRBV29-1 TGCAGCGCCCGCTCGGAGTTCGTCTACAATGAGCAGTTCTTC CSARSEFVYNEQFF
many - TRBJ1-1 TRBV6-5 TGTGCCAGCAGTCAGGGAGGTAGCGCTTTCTTT CASSQGGSAFF
- TRBD2 TRBJ2-5 TRBV20-1 TGCAGTGCTAGAGAGTATCCTAGCGGTCTCCAAGAGACCCAGTACTTC CSAREYPSGLQETQYF
many - TRBJ2-3 TRBV5-1 TGCGCCAGCAGAACCGCGGGTGCGGGTGCGGATACGCAGTATTTT CASRTAGAGADTQYF
many TRBD1 TRBJ2-5 TRBV12-3/TRBV12-4 TGTGCCAGCAGTTTAGGGACAGGTCAAGAGACCCAGTACTTC CASSLGTGQETQYF
many - TRBJ1-5 TRBV5-6 TGTGCCAGCAGCTTTTTCAGGGTGAGCAATCAGCCCCAGCATTTT CASSFFRVSNQPQHF
many TRBD2 TRBJ2-1 TRBV12-3/TRBV12-4 TGTGCCAGCAGTTTCGGGACTAGCGGCACTGAGCAGTTCTTC CASSFGTSGTEQFF
many - TRBJ2-5 TRBV7-2 TGTGCCAGCAGCACGTCCCCACCTCCCGGCGGGACCCAGTACTTC CASSTSPPPGGTQYF
- - TRBJ2-7 TRBV5-4 TGTGCCAGCAGCTTGGACGCTCCGGGGGAGCAGTACTTC CASSLDAPGEQYF
many - TRBJ2-1 TRBV7-7 TGTGCTAGTAGTCACGGCTACCCCCCCGATGAGCAGTTCTTC CASSHGYPPDEQFF
many - TRBJ2-1 TRBV4-2 TGTGCCAGCAGCCAGGAAGGGGGGATCAGGAATGAGCAGTTCTTC CASSQEGGIRNEQFF
- TRBD2 TRBJ2-7 TRBV5-6 TGTGCCAGCAGCTACCAGCGGGGCACCCCCTACGAGCAGTACTTC CASSYQRGTPYEQYF
many - TRBJ1-6 TRBV4-3 TGCGCCAGCAGCCCACAGGGTGTGAATTCACCCCTCCACTTT CASSPQGVNSPLHF
many - TRBJ2-4 TRBV6-5 TGTGCCAGCAGCCCCGAAGCGGGTAAAAACATTCAGTACTTC CASSPEAGKNIQYF
many TRBD2 TRBJ2-7 TRBV20-1 TGCAGTGCCGAGACCGACGGTAGCGGGAGTTACGAGCAGTACTTC CSAETDGSGSYEQYF
- - TRBJ2-3 TRBV15 TGTGCCACCAGCGGGAGAGGGGTTGGGTGGAGAACAGATACGCAGTATTTT CATSGRGVGWRTDTQYF
few - TRBJ2-7 TRBV28 TGTGCCAGCAGTCTCCCAACCTACGAGCAGTACTTC CASSLPTYEQYF
many TRBD2 TRBJ2-5 TRBV27 TGTGCCAGCAGTTTTAGCGGGGTGCAAGAGACCCAGTACTTC CASSFSGVQETQYF
many - TRBJ2-3 TRBV20-1 TGCAGTGCTAGAGATATCGGTAGGGGCCTTGCGCAGTATTTT CSARDIGRGLAQYF
many - TRBJ1-4 TRBV4-2 TGTGCCAGCAGCCAAGAAGCAATTCTGTTTTTT CASSQEAILFF
many TRBD2 TRBJ2-1 TRBV10-3 TGTGCCATCAGTGGAGTCCCGGGACTACCCAATGAGCAGTTCTTC CAISGVPGLPNEQFF
many TRBD2 TRBJ2-2 TRBV30 TGTGCCTGGGGGGGGCTAGCGGGAGGGCCGGACACCGGGGAGCTGTTTTTT CAWGGLAGGPDTGELFF
many - TRBJ2-5 TRBV20-1 TGCAGTGCTAGCGACTATAAAGAGACCCAGTACTTC CSASDYKETQYF
many - TRBJ2-7 TRBV5-1 TGCGCCAGCAGCTTGGTGGGACTGACCTACGAGCAGTACTTC CASSLVGLTYEQYF
many - TRBJ2-3 TRBV29-1 TGCAGCGTTGATTTGGGGGGCACAGATACGCAGTATTTT CSVDLGGTDTQYF
many - TRBJ1-2 TRBV20-1 TGCAGTGCAAAAGATCTAAGACAGCCTAACTATGGCTACACCTTC CSAKDLRQPNYGYTF
many TRBD1 TRBJ2-7 TRBV3-1 TGTGCCAGCAGCTTCGGGACAGGGGTCTACGAGCAGTACTTC CASSFGTGVYEQYF
many TRBD1 TRBJ2-1 TRBV12-3/TRBV12-4 TGTGCCAGCACCCCTCCGGACAGGGAAAATGAGCAGTTCTTC CASTPPDRENEQFF
many - TRBJ2-7 TRBV7-2 TGTGCCAGCAGTCCTAACCGGGGGGCCCTGGAGCAGTACTTC CASSPNRGALEQYF
many - TRBJ2-3 TRBV6-5 TGTGCCAGCAGTTACTCGGACTTTAGCACAGATACGCAGTATTTT CASSYSDFSTDTQYF
many TRBD2 TRBJ2-7 TRBV5-1 TGCGCCAGCAGCTTGGGACTAGCGGAGACCTACGAGCAGTACTTC CASSLGLAETYEQYF
- - TRBJ2-2 TRBV5-4 TGTGCCAGCAGCTTGGGGACGATCGGGGAGCTGTTTTTT CASSLGTIGELFF
many TRBD2 TRBJ2-5 TRBV10-3 TGTGCCATCAGTGGGACTAGCGGGAGGAAAGAGACCCAGTACTTC CAISGTSGRKETQYF
many - TRBJ1-4 TRBV20-1 TGCAGTGCACCAGGAGGGGGTTCCGCCGAAAAACTGTTTTTT CSAPGGGSAEKLFF
many - TRBJ1-5 TRBV20-1 TGCAGTGCTAGAGTCAGTTTGTATCAGCCCCAGCATTTT CSARVSLYQPQHF
- - TRBJ1-2 TRBV7-9 TGTGCCAGCAGCTTAGAGTATCACACCTTGATTGGCTACACCTTC CASSLEYHTLIGYTF
many TRBD2 TRBJ2-5 TRBV20-1 TGCAGTGCTAGGCGGACTAGCGGGGAGACCCAGTACTTC CSARRTSGETQYF
many TRBD1 TRBJ2-2 TRBV5-1 TGCGCCAGCAGCGAACAGGGGGGAAACACCGGGGAGCTGTTTTTT CASSEQGGNTGELFF
many - TRBJ2-1 TRBV12-3/TRBV12-4 TGTGCCAGCAGTTCAAGCGGTATCCACAATGAGCAGTTCTTC CASSSSGIHNEQFF
many TRBD2 TRBJ2-1 TRBV7-2 TGTGCCAGCCGAACTAGCGGGACTTCCTACAATGAGCAGTTCTTC CASRTSGTSYNEQFF
many TRBD1 TRBJ2-1 TRBV20-1 TGCAGTGCTAGAGAAACTCAGGGGGATGAGCAGTTCTTC CSARETQGDEQFF
many - TRBJ2-1 TRBV25-1 TGTGCCAGCAGTCCCCCAGGAAGGAGTGAGCAGTTCTTC CASSPPGRSEQFF
few - TRBJ2-5 TRBV5-4 TGTGCCAGCAGCTTGGTTATGTCCCAAGAGACCCAGTACTTC CASSLVMSQETQYF
many - TRBJ2-1 TRBV2 TGTGCCAGACAGCTAGCTAGGGCGAAGGGTGAGCAGTTCTTC CARQLARAKGEQFF
many TRBD1 TRBJ2-7 TRBV9 TGTGCCAGCAGCGTAGGTTGGACTTCTTGGGACAGGGGGTCCGAGCAGTACTTC CASSVGWTSWDRGSEQYF
- TRBD1 TRBJ2-7 TRBV18 TGTGCCAGCTCACCAATCCGGACAGGGGGCACCTACGAGCAGTACTTC CASSPIRTGGTYEQYF